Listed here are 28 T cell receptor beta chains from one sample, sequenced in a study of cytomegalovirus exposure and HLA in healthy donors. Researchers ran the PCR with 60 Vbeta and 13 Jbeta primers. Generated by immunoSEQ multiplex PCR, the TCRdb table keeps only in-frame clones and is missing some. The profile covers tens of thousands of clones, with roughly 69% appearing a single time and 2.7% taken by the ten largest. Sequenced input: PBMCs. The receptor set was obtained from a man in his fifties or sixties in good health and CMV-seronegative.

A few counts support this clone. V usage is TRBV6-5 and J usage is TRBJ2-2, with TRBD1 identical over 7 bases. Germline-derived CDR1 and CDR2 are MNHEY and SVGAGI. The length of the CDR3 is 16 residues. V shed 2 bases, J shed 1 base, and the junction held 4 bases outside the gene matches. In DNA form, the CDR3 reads TGTGCCAGCAGTTACGGATGGACAGGGAACACCGGGGAGCTGTTTTTT. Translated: CASSYGWTGNTGELFF.

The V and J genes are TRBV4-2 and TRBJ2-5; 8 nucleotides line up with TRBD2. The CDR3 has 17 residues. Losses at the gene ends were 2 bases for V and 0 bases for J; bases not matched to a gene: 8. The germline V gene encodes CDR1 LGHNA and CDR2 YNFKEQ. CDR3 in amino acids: CASSQWTSQINQETQYF. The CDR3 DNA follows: TGTGCCAGCAGCCAATGGACTAGCCAAATAAACCAAGAGACCCAGTACTTC.

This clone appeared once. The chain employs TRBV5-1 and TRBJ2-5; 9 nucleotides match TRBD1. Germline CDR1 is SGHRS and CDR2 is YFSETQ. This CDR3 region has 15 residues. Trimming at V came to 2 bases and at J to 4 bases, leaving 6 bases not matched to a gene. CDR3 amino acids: CASSFLTGGRETQYF. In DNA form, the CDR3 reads TGCGCCAGCAGCTTTCTGACAGGGGGTCGAGAGACCCAGTACTTC.

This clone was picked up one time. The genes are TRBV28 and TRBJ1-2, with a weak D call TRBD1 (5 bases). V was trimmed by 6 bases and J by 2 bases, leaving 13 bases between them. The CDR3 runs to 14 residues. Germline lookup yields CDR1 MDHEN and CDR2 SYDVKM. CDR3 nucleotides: TGTGCCAGCAGCCAGACAGCACCCAACTATGGCTACACCTTC. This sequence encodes CASSQTAPNYGYTF.

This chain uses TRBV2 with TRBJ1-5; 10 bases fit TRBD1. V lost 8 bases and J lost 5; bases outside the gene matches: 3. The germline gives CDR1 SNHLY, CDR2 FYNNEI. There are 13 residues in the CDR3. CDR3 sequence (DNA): TGTGCCAGCCCGACAGGGGGCGATCAGCCCCAGCATTTT. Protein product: CASPTGGDQPQHF. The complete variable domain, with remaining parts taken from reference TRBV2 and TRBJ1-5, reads EPEVTQTPSHQVTQMGQEVILRCVPISNHLYFYWYRQILGQKVEFLVSFYNNEISEKSEIFDDQFSVERPDGSNFTLKIRSTKLEDSAMYFCASPTGGDQPQHFGDGTRLSIL.

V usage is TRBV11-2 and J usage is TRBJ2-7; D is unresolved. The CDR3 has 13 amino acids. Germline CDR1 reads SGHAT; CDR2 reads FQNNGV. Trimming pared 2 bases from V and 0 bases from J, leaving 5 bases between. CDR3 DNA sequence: TGTGCCAGCAGCTTACAGGACTCCTACGAGCAGTACTTC. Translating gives CASSLQDSYEQYF.

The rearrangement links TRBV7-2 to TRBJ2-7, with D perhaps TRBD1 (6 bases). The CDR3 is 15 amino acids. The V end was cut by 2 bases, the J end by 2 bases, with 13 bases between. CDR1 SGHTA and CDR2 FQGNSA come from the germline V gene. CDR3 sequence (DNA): TGTGCCAGCAGCTTATTTGTGCAGGGGACCTACGAGCAGTACTTC. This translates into CASSLFVQGTYEQYF.

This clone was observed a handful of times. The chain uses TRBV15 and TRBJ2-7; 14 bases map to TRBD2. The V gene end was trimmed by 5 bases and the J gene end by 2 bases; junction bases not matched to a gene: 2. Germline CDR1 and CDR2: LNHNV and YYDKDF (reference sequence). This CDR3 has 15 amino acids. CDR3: CATSEGLAGAYEQYV. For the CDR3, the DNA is TGTGCCACCAGCGAGGGACTAGCGGGGGCCTACGAGCAGTACGTC.

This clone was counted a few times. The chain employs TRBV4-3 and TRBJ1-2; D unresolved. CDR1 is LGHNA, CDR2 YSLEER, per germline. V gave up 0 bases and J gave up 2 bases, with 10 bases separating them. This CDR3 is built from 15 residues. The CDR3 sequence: CASSQERGMNYGYTF. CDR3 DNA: TGCGCCAGCAGCCAAGAACGCGGCATGAACTATGGCTACACCTTC.

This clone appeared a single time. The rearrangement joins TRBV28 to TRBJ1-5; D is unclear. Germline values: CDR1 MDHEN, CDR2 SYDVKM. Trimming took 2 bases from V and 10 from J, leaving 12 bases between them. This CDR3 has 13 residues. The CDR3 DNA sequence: TGTGCCAGCAGTTTAGGGCAAGGGAGACCCCAGCATTTT. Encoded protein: CASSLGQGRPQHF.

As DNA, the CDR3 is TGTGCCAGCAGCTTAGGGGGGGGAACGAGTGAGCAGTACTTC. Protein: CASSLGGGTSEQYF. V is TRBV7-9 and J is TRBJ2-7; 7 bases align to TRBD2. This CDR3 region has 14 residues. After removal of 1 base from V and 7 bases from J, the junction contained 7 bases not matched to a gene. Germline-derived CDR1 and CDR2 are SEHNR and FQNEAQ (reference sequence).

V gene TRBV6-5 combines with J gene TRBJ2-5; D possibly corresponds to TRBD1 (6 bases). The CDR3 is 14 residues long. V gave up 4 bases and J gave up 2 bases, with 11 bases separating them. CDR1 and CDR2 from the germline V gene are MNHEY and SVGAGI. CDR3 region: CASSSGTTQETQYF. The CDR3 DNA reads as TGTGCCAGCAGTTCCGGGACAACGCAAGAGACCCAGTACTTC.

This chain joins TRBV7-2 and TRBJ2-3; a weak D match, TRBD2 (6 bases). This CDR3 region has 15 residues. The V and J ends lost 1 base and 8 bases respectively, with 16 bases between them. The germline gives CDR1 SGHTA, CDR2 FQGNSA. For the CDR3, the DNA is TGTGCCAGCAGCTTAGTCGGCGGGGCCACGGGTACGCAGTATTTT. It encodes CASSLVGGATGTQYF.

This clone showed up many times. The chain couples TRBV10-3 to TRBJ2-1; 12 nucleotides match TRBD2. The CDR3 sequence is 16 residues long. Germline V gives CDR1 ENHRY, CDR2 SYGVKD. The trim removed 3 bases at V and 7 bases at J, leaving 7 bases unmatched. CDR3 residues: CAISDQASGRGNEQFF. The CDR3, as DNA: TGTGCCATCAGTGATCAGGCTAGCGGGAGGGGGAATGAGCAGTTCTTC.

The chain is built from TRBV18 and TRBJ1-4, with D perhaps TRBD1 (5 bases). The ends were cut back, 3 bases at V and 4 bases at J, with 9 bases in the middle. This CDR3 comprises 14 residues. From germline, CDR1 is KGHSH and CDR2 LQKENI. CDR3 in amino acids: CASSPSGFNEKLFF. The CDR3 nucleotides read TGTGCCAGCTCACCCTCAGGGTTTAATGAAAAACTGTTTTTT.

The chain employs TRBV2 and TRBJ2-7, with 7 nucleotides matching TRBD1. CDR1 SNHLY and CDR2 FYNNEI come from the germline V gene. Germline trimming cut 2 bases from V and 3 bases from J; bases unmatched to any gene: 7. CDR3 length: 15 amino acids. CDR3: CASSEHPTGNYEQYV. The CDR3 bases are TGTGCCAGCAGTGAACACCCGACAGGGAACTACGAGCAGTACGTC.

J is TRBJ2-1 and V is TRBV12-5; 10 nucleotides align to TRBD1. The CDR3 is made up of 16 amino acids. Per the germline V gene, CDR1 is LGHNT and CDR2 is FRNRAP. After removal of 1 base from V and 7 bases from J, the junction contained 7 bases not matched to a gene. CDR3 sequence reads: CASGLGQGAGENEQFF. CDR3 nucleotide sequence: TGTGCTAGTGGTTTGGGACAGGGGGCCGGGGAGAATGAGCAGTTCTTC.

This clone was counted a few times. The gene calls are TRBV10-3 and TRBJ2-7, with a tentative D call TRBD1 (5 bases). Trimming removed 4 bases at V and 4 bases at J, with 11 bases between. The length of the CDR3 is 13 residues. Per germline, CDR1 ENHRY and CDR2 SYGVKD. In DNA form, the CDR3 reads TGTGCCATCAGTGGGACGGACACTTACGAGCAGTACTTC. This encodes CAISGTDTYEQYF.

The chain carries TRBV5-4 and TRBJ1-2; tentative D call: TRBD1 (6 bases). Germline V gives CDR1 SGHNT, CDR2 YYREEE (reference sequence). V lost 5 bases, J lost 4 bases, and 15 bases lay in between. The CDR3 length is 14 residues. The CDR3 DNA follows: TGTGCCAGCAGTTCTGGACAGATCCTCTATGGCTACACCTTC. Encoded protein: CASSSGQILYGYTF.

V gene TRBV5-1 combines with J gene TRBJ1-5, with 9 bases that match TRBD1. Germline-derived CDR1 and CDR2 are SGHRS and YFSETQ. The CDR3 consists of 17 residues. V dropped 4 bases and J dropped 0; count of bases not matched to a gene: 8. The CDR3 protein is CASSEGTGFSSNQPQHF. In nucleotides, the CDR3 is TGCGCCAGCAGCGAAGGGACAGGGTTCTCTAGCAATCAGCCCCAGCATTTT.

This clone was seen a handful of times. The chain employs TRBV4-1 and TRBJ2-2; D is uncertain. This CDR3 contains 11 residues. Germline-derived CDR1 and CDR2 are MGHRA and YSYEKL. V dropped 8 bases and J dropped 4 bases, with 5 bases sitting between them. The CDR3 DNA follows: TGCGCCAGCCTCGGCACCGGGGAGCTGTTTTTT. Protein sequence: CASLGTGELFF.

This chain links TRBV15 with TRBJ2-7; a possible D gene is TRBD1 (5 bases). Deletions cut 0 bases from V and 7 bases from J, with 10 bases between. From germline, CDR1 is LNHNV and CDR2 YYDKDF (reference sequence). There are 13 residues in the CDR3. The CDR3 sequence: CATSRDLGREQYF. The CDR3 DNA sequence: TGTGCCACCAGCAGAGATTTGGGGCGAGAGCAGTACTTC.

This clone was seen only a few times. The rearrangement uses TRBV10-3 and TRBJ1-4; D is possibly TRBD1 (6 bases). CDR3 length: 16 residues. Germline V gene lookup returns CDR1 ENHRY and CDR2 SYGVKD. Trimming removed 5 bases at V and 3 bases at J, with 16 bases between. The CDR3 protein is CAISRAGAAANEKLFF. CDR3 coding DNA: TGTGCCATCAGTCGCGCAGGGGCCGCAGCTAATGAAAAACTGTTTTTT.

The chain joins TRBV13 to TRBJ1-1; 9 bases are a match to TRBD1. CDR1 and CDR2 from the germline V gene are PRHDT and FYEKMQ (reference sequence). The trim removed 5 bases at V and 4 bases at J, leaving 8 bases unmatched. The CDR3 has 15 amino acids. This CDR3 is CASSPQGAGSTEAFF. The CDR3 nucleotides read TGTGCCAGCAGCCCACAGGGGGCAGGTAGCACTGAAGCTTTCTTT.

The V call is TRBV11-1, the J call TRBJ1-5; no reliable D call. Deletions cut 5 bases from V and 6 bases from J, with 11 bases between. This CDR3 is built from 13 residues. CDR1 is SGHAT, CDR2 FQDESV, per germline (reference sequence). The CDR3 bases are TGTGCCAGCAGCCTAGGAGATGGTCAGCCCCAGCATTTT. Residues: CASSLGDGQPQHF.

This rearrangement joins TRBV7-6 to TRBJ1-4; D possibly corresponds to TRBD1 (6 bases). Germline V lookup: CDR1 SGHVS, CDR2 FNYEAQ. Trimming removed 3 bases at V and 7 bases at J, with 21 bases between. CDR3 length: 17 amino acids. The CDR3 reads CASSFSAGGAPGEKLFF. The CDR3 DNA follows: TGTGCCAGCAGCTTTTCTGCGGGGGGCGCCCCAGGTGAAAAACTGTTTTTT.

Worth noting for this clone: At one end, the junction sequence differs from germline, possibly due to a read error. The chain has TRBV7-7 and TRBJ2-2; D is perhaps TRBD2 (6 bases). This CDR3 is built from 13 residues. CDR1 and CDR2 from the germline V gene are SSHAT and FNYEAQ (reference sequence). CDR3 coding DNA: TGTGCTAGCAGCTTAGACGGGGGCGGGGAGCTGTTTTTT. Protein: CASSLDGGGELFF.

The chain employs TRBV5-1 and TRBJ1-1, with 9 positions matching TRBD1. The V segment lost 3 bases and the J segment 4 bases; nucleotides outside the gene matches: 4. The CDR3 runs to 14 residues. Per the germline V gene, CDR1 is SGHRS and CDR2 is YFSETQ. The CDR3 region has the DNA TGCGCCAGCAGCTCACAGGGGGCGGGCACTGAAGCTTTCTTT. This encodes CASSSQGAGTEAFF.